Below are 23 T cell receptor beta chains sequenced from a single sample in a study of quantifying T cell responses using KT2 cells. Study-wide background: RNA was reverse transcribed with TCR alpha and beta constant-region primers.

An oligo carrying a UMI was ligated to the cDNA 3' end. An equimolar mix of RC1.1 and RC1.2 primed the beta chain across TRBC1 and TRBC2. TCRdb passed the UMI-ligation and nested PCR reads through MiXCR, listing each CDR3 protein once. The table shows 42,000 or so distinct CDR3 sequences, with about a sixth occurring only once. Sequencing was performed on PBMCs spiked with cells of the T cell clone KT2. These TCRs come from a human donor.

The chain recombines TRBV6-5 with TRBJ1-2; D might be TRBD1 (5 bases). Deletions cut 7 bases from V and 2 bases from J, with 14 bases between. The CDR3 extends over 14 amino acids. The germline gives CDR1 MNHEY, CDR2 SVGAGI. This CDR3 is CASNLNGGNYGYTF. As DNA, the CDR3 is TGTGCCAGCAACCTAAACGGGGGGAACTATGGCTACACCTTC.

The gene calls are TRBV7-9 and TRBJ2-5, with D perhaps TRBD1 or TRBD2 (5 bases each). Trimming cost V 7 bases and J 9 bases, with 15 bases left between them. The CDR3 loop spans 12 amino acids. Germline V gives CDR1 SEHNR, CDR2 FQNEAQ (reference sequence). The CDR3 sequence is CASTTGRVSQYF. The CDR3 bases are TGTGCCAGCACCACGGGGCGGGTTTCCCAGTACTTC.

This sequence joins TRBV7-8 and TRBJ1-3; TRBD1 is a possible D gene (6 bases). The CDR3 loop spans 15 amino acids. Between the trimmed V and J ends, which lost 0 bases and 2 bases, there was a span of 8 bases. Germline V lookup: CDR1 SGHVS, CDR2 FQNEAQ. The CDR3 loop reads CASSLARGAGNTIYF. CDR3 nucleotides: TGTGCCAGCAGCTTAGCGAGGGGGGCTGGAAACACCATATATTTT.

A few counts support this clonotype. The rearrangement links TRBV14 to TRBJ1-1; D is perhaps TRBD1 (5 bases). Germline CDR1 reads SGHDN; CDR2 reads FVKESK. This CDR3 has 16 residues. V was clipped by 1 base and J by 4 bases, with 16 bases between them. CDR3 region: CASSQVHGAPVTEAFF. In DNA, the CDR3 is TGTGCCAGCAGCCAAGTCCATGGGGCGCCGGTCACTGAAGCTTTCTTT.

This clonotype was picked up one time. The CDR3 sequence: CASSLVAEARDTQYF. As DNA, the CDR3 is TGTGCCAGCAGCTTAGTAGCGGAAGCCCGTGATACGCAGTATTTT. The gene calls are TRBV7-2 and TRBJ2-3; D might be TRBD2 (6 bases). CDR1 is SGHTA and CDR2 is FQGNSA in the germline V gene. The CDR3 is made up of 15 amino acids. The V gene lost 1 base and the J gene lost 6 bases, with 14 bases spanning the gap.

This clonotype was counted only a few times. This chain connects TRBV10-3 to TRBJ2-5, with 8 bases lining up with TRBD1. This CDR3 region has 14 residues. The germline V gene has CDR1 ENHRY and CDR2 SYGVKD. The V gene end was trimmed by 6 bases and the J gene end by 5 bases; junction bases not matched to a gene: 8. For the CDR3, the DNA is TGTGCCATCAGCGGGGCAGGGGGCTTTGAGACCCAGTACTTC. Its protein is CAISGAGGFETQYF.

This clonotype was picked up many times. This chain uses TRBV7-6 with TRBJ2-5; D gene uncertain. CDR3 length: 13 residues. Trimming took off 10 bases at V and 2 bases at J, with 14 bases between the two ends. In germline, CDR1 is SGHVS, CDR2 FNYEAQ. The CDR3 nucleotides are TGTGCCATCGCCCGAGGCCGGCAAGAGACCCAGTACTTC. Its translation is CAIARGRQETQYF.

This clonotype was detected only once. The J gene is TRBJ1-2, the V gene TRBV18; 8 bases line up with TRBD1. This CDR3 contains 15 residues. CDR1 KGHSH and CDR2 LQKENI come from the germline V gene. The V gene end was trimmed by 2 bases and the J gene end by 5 bases; junction bases not matched to a gene: 7. The CDR3 protein is CASSPIEQGDYGYTF. The CDR3 nucleotides are TGTGCCAGCTCACCAATCGAACAGGGGGATTATGGCTACACCTTC.

This clonotype appeared a few times. The gene calls are TRBV20-1 and TRBJ2-3; no clear D gene. The CDR3 is 19 residues long. V dropped 4 bases and J dropped 0 bases, with 26 bases sitting between them. The germline V gene encodes CDR1 DFQATT and CDR2 SNEGSKA (reference sequence). CDR3 bases: TGCAGTGCTACCCCGGACCCCCCAGCGCCTTACCCTAGCACAGATACGCAGTATTTT. Translating gives CSATPDPPAPYPSTDTQYF.

This clonotype showed up just a few times. The V gene is TRBV7-8, the J gene TRBJ1-1, with a weak D call TRBD1 (6 bases). Trimming cost V 1 base and J 5 bases, with 17 bases left between them. The germline V gene has CDR1 SGHVS and CDR2 FQNEAQ. The CDR3 length is 16 residues. CDR3 nucleotides: TGTGCCAGCAGCTTAGGTGCATCAGGGGTTAGGACTGAAGCTTTCTTT. Amino acids: CASSLGASGVRTEAFF.

This chain links TRBV4-3 with TRBJ2-5; perhaps D is TRBD1 or TRBD2 (5 bases each). With 3 bases removed from V and 4 bases from J, the gap between germline ends came to 15 bases. Per germline, CDR1 LGHNA and CDR2 YSLEER. The CDR3 is made up of 15 amino acids. CDR3 amino acids: CASSHAPGRLETQYF. The CDR3 nucleotides are TGCGCCAGCAGCCACGCCCCGGGACGGTTAGAGACCCAGTACTTC.

The gene calls are TRBV19 and TRBJ1-5; D is uncertain. This CDR3 is 13 amino acids long. The V gene lost 2 bases and the J gene lost 7 bases, with 9 bases spanning the gap. Germline V CDR1 and CDR2: LNHDA, SQIVND (reference sequence). The CDR3 region has the DNA TGTGCCAGTAGTATATTAAGCGACCAGCCCCAGCATTTT. It translates to CASSILSDQPQHF.

V is TRBV6-1 and J is TRBJ1-6; no clear D. This CDR3 region has 16 residues. V was pared by 0 bases and J by 5 bases, with 11 bases between. CDR1 is MNHNS and CDR2 is SASEGT in the germline V gene. The chain's CDR3 is CASSEAEYLNNSPLHF. The CDR3 DNA sequence: TGTGCCAGCAGTGAAGCGGAGTACTTAAATAATTCACCCCTCCACTTT.

This clonotype was detected only a few times. The J gene is TRBJ1-5, the V gene TRBV6-6; D is undetermined. Germline V lookup: CDR1 MNHNY, CDR2 SVGAGI (reference sequence). The CDR3 is 14 amino acids. V gave up 6 bases and J gave up 2 bases, with 11 bases separating them. CDR3 region: CASSLPVRNQPQHF. The CDR3 DNA reads as TGTGCCAGCAGCCTACCCGTCCGCAATCAGCCCCAGCATTTT.

This clonotype was recorded at least ten times. The chain recombines TRBV20-1 with TRBJ1-1; 9 bases are shared with TRBD1. The germline V gene has CDR1 DFQATT and CDR2 SNEGSKA (reference sequence). With 3 bases clipped from V and 5 bases from J, the junction kept 7 bases outside the gene matches. The length of the CDR3 is 14 residues. The CDR3 DNA reads TGCAGTGCTAGGAGTCCCGGGACAGGGACTGAAGCTTTCTTT. Translation gives CSARSPGTGTEAFF.

This clonotype was picked up a small number of times. The V and J genes are TRBV7-2 and TRBJ2-5; 7 nucleotides line up with TRBD1. The CDR3 loop spans 15 amino acids. Germline V gene lookup returns CDR1 SGHTA and CDR2 FQGNSA. V lost 0 bases and J lost 1; bases outside the gene matches: 2. CDR3 sequence (DNA): TGTGCCAGCAGCTTAGCCAAGGGGGCCCAAGAGACCCAGTACTTC. Translation gives CASSLAKGAQETQYF.

The sample holds many counts of this clonotype. The chain joins TRBV20-1 to TRBJ2-7; 8 bases agree with TRBD2. Trimming cost V 6 bases and J 12 bases; bases outside gene matches: 19. This CDR3 has 14 amino acids. In germline, CDR1 is DFQATT, CDR2 SNEGSKA (reference sequence). The CDR3 sequence is CSAVGATSGLRLYF. CDR3 DNA: TGCAGTGCCGTAGGGGCCACTAGCGGACTCCGTCTGTACTTC.

This clonotype occurred a few times. V gene TRBV6-5 combines with J gene TRBJ1-1, with D tentatively TRBD1 (5 bases). V lost 0 bases, J lost 1 base, and 15 bases lay in between. The germline CDR1 and CDR2 sequences are MNHEY and SVGAGI. The CDR3 runs to 17 residues. DNA of the CDR3: TGTGCCAGCAGTTACTCGATGAGAGGGGCGCGGAACACTGAAGCTTTCTTT. Its protein is CASSYSMRGARNTEAFF.

In its sample, this clonotype was seen a few times. The rearrangement links TRBV30 to TRBJ2-7; D is undetermined. The ends were cut back, 4 bases at V and 4 bases at J, with 11 bases in the middle. Germline CDR1 and CDR2: GTSNPN and SVGIG (reference sequence). The CDR3 has 12 amino acids. As DNA, the CDR3 is TGTGCCTGGACGGGCTTAGGGTACGAGCAGTACTTC. Translated: CAWTGLGYEQYF.

This clonotype was detected a few times. The genes are TRBV29-1 and TRBJ2-3, with D possibly called TRBD1 or TRBD2 (6 bases each). The CDR3 has 16 amino acids. Per germline, CDR1 SQVTM and CDR2 ANQGSEA. The V gene lost 0 bases and the J gene lost 4 bases, with 17 bases spanning the gap. The DNA of the CDR3 is TGCAGCGTTGAAGATTCGAGGTTGAGGGGGGCAGATACGCAGTATTTT. Protein: CSVEDSRLRGADTQYF.

In nucleotides, the CDR3 is TGCGCCAGCAGCTTGGAGGCTAGGTACACAGATACGCAGTATTTT. This gives the protein CASSLEARYTDTQYF. J is TRBJ2-3 and V is TRBV5-1; no definite D call. Germline V CDR1 and CDR2: SGHRS, YFSETQ. V was shortened by 0 bases and J by 2 bases, with 10 bases between the two germline ends. There are 15 residues in the CDR3.

This clonotype has a handful of counts. This rearrangement joins TRBV5-1 to TRBJ2-7; TRBD1 agrees at 9 bases. Germline V CDR1 and CDR2: SGHRS, YFSETQ. The CDR3 is 16 residues long. J lost 6 bases, V lost 0 bases, and 10 bases had no gene match. The DNA of the CDR3 is TGCGCCAGCAGCTTGGCTCAGACAGGGGGAGGGTTCGAGCAGTACTTC. Translating gives CASSLAQTGGGFEQYF.

This clonotype turned up a few times. J is TRBJ2-3 and V is TRBV2; perhaps TRBD2 as D (5 bases). The germline V gene has CDR1 SNHLY and CDR2 FYNNEI. CDR3 length: 14 residues. The V and J ends lost 0 bases and 3 bases respectively, with 7 bases between them. DNA for the CDR3: TGTGCCAGCAGTGAAGCCAGGACTACAGATACGCAGTATTTT. It encodes CASSEARTTDTQYF.